The 25 T cell receptor beta chains below come from one sample, sequenced in a study of blood T cell repertoires in COVID-19. The table came from immunoSEQ multiplex PCR; TCRdb's copy has only in-frame clones and leaves some out. The profile covers a few hundred thousand clones, with about 80% appearing a single time and around 3.7% taken by the ten largest. Sequenced material: PBMCs or T cells enriched from blood (not recorded which). These receptors originate from a man aged 50-59 years who had recovered from COVID-19.

V is TRBV5-1 and J is TRBJ2-3; TRBD2 might be the D (5 bases). V dropped 7 bases and J dropped 1 base, with 10 bases sitting between them. This CDR3 has 13 residues. CDR1 is SGHRS and CDR2 is YFSETQ in the germline V gene. The CDR3: CASGSGGTDTQYF. CDR3 in DNA: TGCGCCAGCGGGAGTGGGGGCACAGATACGCAGTATTTT.

The chain recombines TRBV5-1 with TRBJ2-2; D might be TRBD2 (5 bases). The germline V and J ends were trimmed by 0 bases and 6 bases, with 12 bases remaining between them. The CDR3 is 15 residues long. Germline V CDR1 and CDR2: SGHRS, YFSETQ. The CDR3 DNA reads TGCGCCAGCAGCTTGGGGGTCGAGGGAGCCGGGGAGCTGTTTTTT. As protein: CASSLGVEGAGELFF.

V usage is TRBV11-3 and J usage is TRBJ1-2; 7 bases fit TRBD1. The CDR3 contains 15 residues. The J segment lost 8 bases and the V segment lost 5 bases, leaving 14 bases of the junction unmatched. Germline V gene sequence: CDR1 SGHNT, CDR2 YENEEA. CDR3 sequence reads: CASSNRPTGSQGYTF. The DNA of the CDR3 is TGTGCCAGCAGCAACAGGCCGACAGGGAGTCAAGGCTACACCTTC.

This rearrangement joins TRBV28 to TRBJ2-7; D is possibly TRBD2 (5 bases). Trimming pared 3 bases from V and 7 bases from J, leaving 13 bases between. Germline values: CDR1 MDHEN, CDR2 SYDVKM. There are 13 residues in the CDR3. Here the CDR3 reads CASSFIAMGEQYF. The CDR3 bases are TGTGCCAGCAGTTTCATAGCGATGGGGGAGCAGTACTTC.

This clone was observed a single time. CDR3 in DNA: TGCAGTGCTCGTCAGCCCCAGCATTTT. Translating gives CSARQPQHF. V usage is TRBV20-1 and J usage is TRBJ1-5; D remains unclear. The CDR3 loop spans 9 amino acids. V lost 5 bases and J lost 6, with 2 bases in between. CDR1 is DFQATT, CDR2 SNEGSKA, per germline (reference sequence).

The rearrangement uses TRBV19 and TRBJ1-5; D call uncertain. This CDR3 has 14 amino acids. V lost 5 bases, J lost 7 bases, and 15 bases lay in between. The V gene's germline CDR1 is LNHDA and CDR2 SQIVND (reference sequence). The CDR3 here is CASSLDTYVQPQHF. CDR3 coding DNA: TGTGCCAGTAGTCTCGACACCTACGTACAGCCCCAGCATTTT.

This chain connects TRBV5-1 to TRBJ2-5; the match to TRBD2 covers 15 bases. The CDR3 loop spans 16 amino acids. Germline values: CDR1 SGHRS, CDR2 YFSETQ. Unmatched junction bases numbered 2, after V lost 4 bases and J lost 1 base. The CDR3 protein is CASSGGLAGGQETQYF. CDR3 DNA sequence: TGCGCCAGCAGCGGGGGACTAGCGGGAGGCCAAGAGACCCAGTACTTC.

The chain has TRBV7-2 and TRBJ1-2; TRBD1 might be the D (5 bases). The CDR3 has 12 amino acids. Germline-derived CDR1 and CDR2 are SGHTA and FQGNSA. V was trimmed by 1 base and J by 7 bases, leaving 7 bases between them. The CDR3 DNA sequence: TGTGCCAGCAGCTTAGTTGGGGCTGGCTACACCTTC. Encoded protein: CASSLVGAGYTF.

The chain joins TRBV19 to TRBJ2-7; 9 bases agree with TRBD2. This CDR3 has 16 residues. Germline assignment: CDR1 LNHDA and CDR2 SQIVND (reference sequence). Unmatched junction bases numbered 11, after V lost 6 bases and J lost 2 bases. The CDR3 nucleotides are TGTGCCAGTAGGCCCCCCCGACTAGCGGTTCCCTACGAGCAGTACTTC. This sequence encodes CASRPPRLAVPYEQYF.

The V and J genes are TRBV3-1 (or the pseudogene TRBV3-2) and TRBJ2-7; perhaps TRBD1 as D (5 bases). Deletions cut 4 bases from V and 0 bases from J, with 10 bases between. CDR3 length: 14 amino acids. Germline V gives CDR1 LGHDT, CDR2 YNNKEL (reference sequence). In DNA form, the CDR3 reads TGTGCCAGCAGCCTCGCAGGGTTCTCCTACGAGCAGTACTTC. Protein sequence: CASSLAGFSYEQYF.

This chain uses TRBV5-8 with TRBJ2-1; TRBD2 matches at 12 bases. The germline CDR1 and CDR2 sequences are SGHTS and YDEGEE. With V trimmed by 6 bases and J by 9 bases, 10 bases remained unmatched. This CDR3 has 15 amino acids. The CDR3 nucleotides are TGTGCCAGCACCCAGGGTACTAGCGGGGGGTTTGAGCAGTTCTTC. Its translation is CASTQGTSGGFEQFF.

The chain joins TRBV5-1 to TRBJ1-2, with TRBD1 identical over 9 bases. The V gene's germline CDR1 is SGHRS and CDR2 YFSETQ. With 1 base clipped from V and 8 bases from J, the junction kept 6 bases outside the gene matches. This CDR3 region has 14 residues. CDR3 amino acids: CASSLPGQGKGYTF. In DNA form, the CDR3 reads TGCGCCAGCAGCTTGCCGGGACAGGGAAAAGGCTACACCTTC.

This clone has just one count. V and J are TRBV27 and TRBJ2-7; the match to TRBD2 covers 11 bases. CDR3 length equals 13 residues. In germline, CDR1 is MNHEY, CDR2 SMNVEV (reference sequence). J gave up 4 bases and V 6 bases, and 2 bases lay outside the gene matches. CDR3 bases: TGTGCCAGCAGGTCTAGCGGGAGGTACGAGCAGTACTTC. This translates into CASRSSGRYEQYF.

This clone was counted at least ten times. The rearrangement uses TRBV5-8 and TRBJ2-3; a possible D gene is TRBD1 (6 bases). The CDR3 runs to 15 residues. Trimming shortened V by 2 bases and J by 7 bases, and 17 bases separated the two germline ends. Germline CDR1 reads SGHTS; CDR2 reads YDEGEE. DNA for the CDR3: TGTGCCAGCAGCTTCAGGCCCGGGACATCTCATACGCAGTATTTT. Translating it yields CASSFRPGTSHTQYF.

The chain links TRBV18 to TRBJ2-3; 7 bases align to TRBD2. The CDR3 runs to 16 residues. The V gene's germline CDR1 is KGHSH and CDR2 LQKENI. V trimming: 3 bases; J trimming: 4 bases; junction bases outside the gene matches: 10. CDR3 DNA sequence: TGTGCCAGCTCACCCCTGGCCGCGGGAGCCTCAGATACGCAGTATTTT. Its protein product is CASSPLAAGASDTQYF.

V is TRBV15 and J is TRBJ2-2; TRBD2 matches 7 bases. The CDR3 loop spans 16 amino acids. Germline values: CDR1 LNHNV, CDR2 YYDKDF (reference sequence). The V gene end was trimmed by 2 bases and the J gene end by 0 bases; junction bases not matched to a gene: 3. CDR3 sequence reads: CATSRSGLSNTGELFF. The CDR3 bases are TGTGCCACCAGCAGATCGGGACTATCGAACACCGGGGAGCTGTTTTTT.

The chain has TRBV6-2 or TRBV6-3 and TRBJ1-2, with 8 bases fitting TRBD1. The CDR3 sequence is 16 residues long. V trimming: 5 bases; J trimming: 4 bases; junction bases outside the gene matches: 12. Germline V lookup: CDR1 MNHEY, CDR2 SVGEGT. The CDR3: CASSHRGTHAGYGYTF. The CDR3 DNA is TGTGCCAGCAGTCACAGGGGGACCCACGCAGGCTATGGCTACACCTTC.

This chain connects TRBV11-2 to TRBJ1-1; D perhaps matches TRBD1 (6 bases). Per germline, CDR1 SGHAT and CDR2 FQNNGV. The CDR3 loop spans 16 amino acids. Trimming shortened V by 5 bases and J by 1 base, and 17 bases separated the two germline ends. This CDR3 is CASSIYRGARNTEAFF. Written as DNA, the CDR3 is TGTGCCAGCAGCATCTACCGGGGGGCACGGAACACTGAAGCTTTCTTT.

This chain joins TRBV6-5 and TRBJ2-7; D is perhaps TRBD1 (6 bases). The CDR3 runs to 15 residues. Germline lookup yields CDR1 MNHEY and CDR2 SVGAGI. V lost 8 bases, J lost 0 bases, and 17 bases lay in between. The CDR3 protein is CASALGGYSSYEQYF. As DNA, the CDR3 is TGTGCCAGCGCCCTAGGGGGATATAGCTCCTACGAGCAGTACTTC.

The chain carries TRBV11-2 and TRBJ1-4; TRBD1 aligns across 10 bases. Germline CDR1 SGHAT, CDR2 FQNNGV. This CDR3 is 14 amino acids long. Unmatched junction bases numbered 3, after V lost 7 bases and J lost 4 bases. The CDR3 bases are TGTGCCAGCACCAGGGACAGGGGTAATGAAAAACTGTTTTTT. As protein: CASTRDRGNEKLFF.

The gene calls are TRBV11-2 and TRBJ1-4; maybe TRBD1 (6 bases). CDR1 is SGHAT, CDR2 FQNNGV, per germline. The CDR3 contains 13 residues. The V end lost 1 base, the J end lost 7 bases, and 7 bases lay between the germline ends. CDR3 in DNA: TGTGCCAGCAGCTTAGCAGGGGCTGAAAAACTGTTTTTT. It codes for CASSLAGAEKLFF.

The rearrangement joins TRBV2 to TRBJ2-7; maybe TRBD1 (6 bases). The CDR3 covers 13 residues. CDR1 SNHLY and CDR2 FYNNEI come from the germline V gene. Trimming cost V 5 bases and J 4 bases, with 12 bases left between them. The CDR3 DNA is TGTGCCAGCAGTAATAATAGGGGGTACGAGCAGTACTTC. This encodes CASSNNRGYEQYF.

V is TRBV24-1 and J is TRBJ1-2, with 7 positions matching TRBD1. The germline CDR1 and CDR2 sequences are KGHDR and SFDVKD. Trimming cost V 4 bases and J 4 bases; bases outside gene matches: 5. This CDR3 spans 14 amino acids. The CDR3, as DNA: TGTGCCACCAGTGAAGACGGGACAGTCTATGGCTACACCTTC. It is translated as CATSEDGTVYGYTF.

The V and J genes are TRBV7-2 and TRBJ2-3; tentative D call: TRBD2 (5 bases). V was cut by 8 bases and J by 3 bases, with 18 bases left in between. Germline CDR1 is SGHTA and CDR2 is FQGNSA. The CDR3 extends over 15 amino acids. The CDR3 spells CASSPKGEWTDTQYF. In nucleotides, the CDR3 is TGTGCCAGCTCACCCAAGGGAGAATGGACAGATACGCAGTATTTT.

The chain combines TRBV5-6 with TRBJ1-3; 8 bases map to TRBD1. The V and J ends lost 0 bases and 3 bases, in that order; junction bases with no gene match: 5. This CDR3 has 16 residues. Germline lookup yields CDR1 SGHDT and CDR2 YYEEEE. The CDR3 reads CASSLVAGGSGNTIYF. In DNA form, the CDR3 reads TGTGCCAGCAGCTTGGTGGCAGGGGGCAGTGGAAACACCATATATTTT.